This entry lists 18 T cell receptor beta chains sequenced from one sample in a study of neurological immune-mediated disorders. TCRdb called the 5' RACE reads again in MiXCR, with one record for every CDR3 protein. The sample includes approximately 52,000 distinct CDR3 sequences, about 3.7% of them seen just once. The sequencing sample was made of PBMCs. Source of these receptors: a middle-aged man with multiple sclerosis.

The sample holds a few counts of this clonotype. A read error may account for a junction end that differs from germline. This rearrangement joins TRBV7-9 to TRBJ1-6; D is possibly TRBD1 (5 bases). The CDR3 sequence is 14 residues long. Germline V gives CDR1 SEHNR, CDR2 FQNEAQ (reference sequence). CDR3 residues: CASSRGPKDSPLNF. CDR3 nucleotide sequence: TGTGCCAGCAGCCGGGGCCCCAAGGATTCACCCCTCAACTTT.

As to this clonotype: At one boundary the junction diverges from the germline segment, which might be a read error. The chain uses TRBV2 and TRBJ2-3; no reliable D call. The CDR3 loop spans 11 amino acids. CDR1 and CDR2 (germline): SNHLY, FYNNEI. The CDR3 region has the DNA TGTACCAGCAGTGAAAACACTTCGCAGTATTTT. This translates into CTSSENTSQYF.

This clonotype was counted many times. The chain has TRBV7-6 and TRBJ1-1, with a possible D match to TRBD1 (6 bases). Trimming took 8 bases from V and 5 from J, leaving 21 bases between them. Germline V lookup: CDR1 SGHVS, CDR2 FNYEAQ. This CDR3 region has 15 residues. The DNA of the CDR3 is TGTGCCAGCGCAGAGGCGGGGGCGATCGTAACTGAAGCTTTCTTT. This gives the protein CASAEAGAIVTEAFF.

This clonotype was seen only once. This CDR3 is missing its conserved last phenylalanine or tryptophan, likely due to a read error. J is TRBJ1-2 and V is TRBV12-3 or TRBV12-4, with D unresolved. V lost 1 base to trimming and J lost 3 bases, with 9 bases between them. This CDR3 comprises 14 residues. The CDR3 sequence is CASSLGRGDYGYTN. The CDR3 bases are TGTGCCAGCAGTTTAGGCCGGGGTGACTATGGCTACACCAAC.

This clonotype was picked up many times. The V and J genes are TRBV5-1 and TRBJ1-5; tentative D call: TRBD1 (5 bases). Trimming pared 4 bases from V and 1 base from J, leaving 12 bases between. The CDR3 has 15 residues. Germline-derived CDR1 and CDR2 are SGHRS and YFSETQ. This chain's CDR3 is CASSLRGESNQPQHF. CDR3 in DNA: TGCGCCAGCAGCCTCCGGGGCGAGAGCAATCAGCCCCAGCATTTT.

This clonotype was seen ten or more times. CDR3 protein: CASSPGSGANVLTF. The CDR3 region has the DNA TGTGCCAGCAGCCCCGGGTCGGGGGCCAACGTCCTGACTTTC. The V call is TRBV9, the J call TRBJ2-6; no clear D. This CDR3 is built from 14 residues. Germline V CDR1 and CDR2: SGDLS, YYNGEE. V was cut by 4 bases and J by 4 bases, with 9 bases left in between.

This clonotype was detected many times. The rearrangement uses TRBV9 and TRBJ1-1, with no clear D. The CDR3 totals 16 residues. CDR1 is SGDLS, CDR2 YYNGEE, per germline. Trimming cost V 0 bases and J 4 bases, with 16 bases left between them. The CDR3, as DNA: TGTGCCAGCAGCGTAGGTGCAGGCCCGGCGGGCACTGAAGCTTTCTTT. The encoded protein is CASSVGAGPAGTEAFF.

This clonotype was detected many times. This chain joins TRBV12-3 or TRBV12-4 and TRBJ1-2; 7 bases agree with TRBD1. This CDR3 contains 14 residues. V lost 3 bases, J lost 8 bases, and 9 bases stayed unmatched. CDR3 region: CASSLGRQGDGYTF. CDR3 DNA: TGTGCCAGCAGTTTGGGGAGACAGGGTGACGGCTACACCTTC.

This clonotype was counted a single time. Since no conserved phenylalanine or tryptophan closes the CDR3, a read error is the likely cause. This chain uses TRBV6-5 with TRBJ2-7, with a tentative D call TRBD1 (7 bases). The CDR3 is made up of 13 amino acids. The germline V gene encodes CDR1 MNHEY and CDR2 SVGAGI. V shed 6 bases and J shed 3 bases, with 12 bases lying between them. The CDR3 sequence is CASSGGGFYEQYC. CDR3 sequence (DNA): TGTGCCAGCAGCGGAGGGGGCTTCTACGAGCAGTACTGC.

This clonotype was seen ten or more times. The chain links TRBV30 to TRBJ2-1; D is tentatively TRBD1 or TRBD2 (6 bases each). The CDR3 runs 15 residues. Per the germline V gene, CDR1 is GTSNPN and CDR2 is SVGIG (reference sequence). V was trimmed by 0 bases and J by 9 bases, leaving 18 bases between them. The CDR3 region is CAWSVLSVGGVEQFF. As DNA, the CDR3 is TGTGCCTGGAGTGTACTTTCCGTGGGGGGCGTTGAGCAGTTCTTC.

This clonotype showed up many times. The chain employs TRBV12-3 or TRBV12-4 and TRBJ2-3; 8 bases agree with TRBD2. CDR3 size: 13 residues. V lost 6 bases and J lost 5; bases outside the gene matches: 4. CDR3 DNA: TGTGCCAGCAGCCCTGCGGGGGGAGATACGCAGTATTTT. As protein: CASSPAGGDTQYF.

In the case of this clonotype: This may be a read error: a much more frequent sequence differs by one nucleotide. The chain employs TRBV5-1 and TRBJ2-7; a weak D match, TRBD2 (7 bases). Germline V lookup: CDR1 SGHRS, CDR2 YFSETQ. This CDR3 contains 14 residues. V was trimmed by 3 bases and J by 5 bases, leaving 15 bases between them. CDR3: CASSSPRGGDEQYF. DNA of the CDR3: TGCGCCAGCAGCTCCCCTAGAGGGGGGGACGAGCAGTACTTC.

This clonotype appeared many times. V and J are TRBV7-3 and TRBJ2-7; 10 bases fit TRBD1. Germline loops: CDR1 SGHTA, CDR2 FQGTGA. This CDR3 is built from 15 residues. V was pared by 3 bases and J by 4 bases, with 6 bases of the junction left unmatched. The CDR3 DNA reads TGTGCCAGCAGCTTCTCCGGGACAGGGGTATACGAGCAGTACTTC. Translation gives CASSFSGTGVYEQYF.

This clonotype was detected many times. This rearrangement joins TRBV12-3 or TRBV12-4 to TRBJ1-1; D may be TRBD1 (6 bases). The V gene lost 3 bases and the J gene lost 8 bases, with 13 bases spanning the gap. This CDR3 is built from 13 residues. CDR3: CASSFGLGAEAFF. The CDR3 coding sequence is TGTGCCAGCAGTTTCGGCTTGGGGGCGGAAGCTTTCTTT.

This clonotype was seen ten or more times. The chain is built from TRBV28 and TRBJ1-4, with D possibly matching TRBD1 (5 bases). The CDR3 spans 12 residues. V lost 5 bases, J lost 8 bases, and 9 bases lay in between. Germline V gene sequence: CDR1 MDHEN, CDR2 SYDVKM. CDR3 nucleotide sequence: TGTGCCAGCAGTCCATCAGGGGAAAAACTGTTTTTT. Translating it yields CASSPSGEKLFF.

At least ten counts were recorded for this clonotype. The chain links TRBV2 to TRBJ2-5; 8 nucleotides match TRBD2. The CDR3 sequence is 13 residues long. Unmatched junction bases numbered 7, after V lost 8 bases and J lost 5 bases. Germline lookup yields CDR1 SNHLY and CDR2 FYNNEI. Here the CDR3 reads CASDRGLVETQYF. DNA of the CDR3: TGTGCCAGCGACCGGGGACTAGTTGAGACCCAGTACTTC.

This clonotype came up a few times. The chain combines TRBV25-1 with TRBJ2-5; D is unresolved. V lost 2 bases and J lost 5, with 12 bases in between. This CDR3 region has 14 residues. CDR1 is MGHDK and CDR2 is SYGVNS in the germline V gene. The CDR3 region is CASSEGRRTETQYF. The CDR3 nucleotides read TGTGCCAGCAGTGAAGGACGCCGAACCGAGACCCAGTACTTC.

In this sample, this clonotype turned up many times. This rearrangement joins TRBV28 to TRBJ1-1; D call uncertain. Germline loops: CDR1 MDHEN, CDR2 SYDVKM. V dropped 5 bases and J dropped 3 bases, with 19 bases sitting between them. The CDR3 extends over 16 amino acids. The CDR3 DNA follows: TGTGCCAGCAGTCTCGATCCCCTGATTTCAGACACTGAAGCTTTCTTT. Translated: CASSLDPLISDTEAFF.